A selection of T cell receptor beta chains follows, all from one sample in a study of response to subunit inactivated influenza vaccine. TCRdb re-called the RT-PCR reads with MiXCR, one entry per CDR3 protein. The data show 150,000 to 200,000 distinct CDR3 sequences, with approximately 12% seen just once and approximately 32% held by the top ten. The sample was also reused in another study, on T cells expressing NK-cell markers.

Sequenced here: CD8+ T cells sorted from PBMCs, sampled about 11 days after vaccination. These receptors were obtained from a man aged 45-65 years who received an inactivated influenza vaccine. CDR3s leave out the opening cysteine and the closing phenylalanine or tryptophan.

j_call v_call cdr3_aa
TRBJ2-7 TRBV6-1 ASSSTGSSYEQY
TRBJ1-1 TRBV4-3 ASSQSRVTEAF
TRBJ1-1 TRBV11-2 ASSLGSTGTEAF
TRBJ2-7 TRBV6-5 ASSSILARDDYEQY
TRBJ2-1 TRBV4-3 ASSRQVYGNEQF
TRBJ2-7 TRBV2 ASIGTASYEQY
TRBJ2-3 TRBV28 ASSTTGTSTDTQY
TRBJ2-1 TRBV12-3/TRBV12-4 ASSFRAGLPPSYNEQF
TRBJ2-1 TRBV4-2 ASSQESGYNEQF
TRBJ2-2 TRBV12-3/TRBV12-4 ASSSASTGELF
TRBJ2-2 TRBV4-1 ASSFGQARDTGELF
TRBJ2-1 TRBV11-2 ASSPDYFNEQF
TRBJ2-7 TRBV29-1 SVEWDRSVEQY
TRBJ1-1 TRBV9 ASSVGRQGNTEAF
TRBJ2-3 TRBV28 ASSIGADTQY
TRBJ2-7 TRBV28 ASSFYPGTYEQY
TRBJ2-1 TRBV5-1 ASSLSANYNEQF
TRBJ2-1 TRBV7-2 ASNWGGANEQF
TRBJ2-3 TRBV6-6 ASSTSYTDTQY
TRBJ2-7 TRBV5-1 ASSLDLAASYEQY
TRBJ2-7 TRBV12-3/TRBV12-4 ASSFGLARS
TRBJ1-4 TRBV7-9 ASSSRVATNEKLF
TRBJ2-2 TRBV7-9 ASILGAGELF
TRBJ2-2 TRBV20-1 SASERGDTGELF
TRBJ1-1 TRBV12-3/TRBV12-4 ASSRDWGAF
TRBJ2-7 TRBV9 ASSVEAASYEQY
TRBJ2-7 TRBV29-1 SVGHGLAGAYEQY
TRBJ1-1 TRBV19 ASSTPQVSHTEAF
TRBJ2-7 TRBV6-2/TRBV6-3 ASSYGSHEQY
TRBJ2-2 TRBV6-2/TRBV6-3 AVQGLSRGELF
TRBJ2-1 TRBV6-1 ASSPIAGPTYNEQF
TRBJ2-7 TRBV7-2 ASSLGRFGQGKFEQY
TRBJ2-7 TRBV2 ASSEIPGPTYEQY
TRBJ2-5 TRBV7-9 ASSPPYAGQETQY
TRBJ2-2 TRBV5-6 ASSQPGLAVNTGELF